This T cell receptor (beta chain) was sequenced for a study of CD8+ T cells in alopecia areata. The wider study: Administration of oral tofacitinib to treated patients was at 5 to 10 mg twice daily.

TCR sequencing used cDNA made by reverse transcription of extracted RNA. Sequencing used immunoSEQ multiplex PCR; TCRdb keeps in-frame clones, though not all of them. The table has 80,000 to 100,000 clones, around 45% seen once. This clone was counted many times. The V gene's germline CDR1 is KGHSH and CDR2 LQKENI. The CDR3 loop spans 15 amino acids. The J segment lost 4 bases and the V segment lost 2 bases, leaving 7 bases of the junction unmatched. V is TRBV18 and J is TRBJ2-7, with TRBD1 identical over 8 bases. Sequences were obtained from CD4+ T cells sorted from blood. This TCR was sampled from a human donor with alopecia areata. The CDR3 sequence is CASSPIAGGGYEQYF. The CDR3 bases are TGTGCCAGCTCACCAATTGCAGGGGGCGGGTACGAGCAGTACTTC.